This T cell receptor (beta chain) was recovered during a study of shared clonotypes between healthy human individuals. Study-wide findings and caveats: In this cohort, only blood was sampled, and tissue repertoires likely differ.

A note on this clone: Its specificity is not known.

Using immunoSEQ multiplex PCR, the repertoire was profiled, and TCRdb retains in-frame clones only, with some absent. This table holds around 980,000 clones, 78% found once. Germline V gene sequence: CDR1 LGHNA, CDR2 YSLEER. J gave up 5 bases and V 2 bases, and 5 bases lay outside the gene matches. This CDR3 comprises 14 residues. The chain recombines TRBV4-3 with TRBJ1-2; TRBD1 matches at 7 bases. The sample consisted of memory CD4+ T cells from PBMCs. Subset here: CD45RA-negative fraction. This receptor was taken from a man between 18 and 35 years old in good health. Some clones in this sample may be carry-over from other donors' samples. The CDR3 region has the DNA TGCGCCAGCAGCCAACTTGGGACAGTTTATGGCTACACCTTC. It is translated as CASSQLGTVYGYTF.